These T cell receptor beta chains were read from a single sample in a study of molecular identifiers for immune sequencing clone quantification. One entry per CDR3 protein, called by TCRdb with MiXCR from the PCR reads. Among 35,000 to 45,000 distinct CDR3 sequences listed, about 19% were seen once. The sample taken for sequencing was naive CD8+ T cells from blood, with Jurkat cell RNA spiked in. The source of these receptors is a human donor in good health. Some libraries in this study had Jurkat cell RNA spiked in. The CDR3 runs from the conserved cysteine through the conserved F or W. The D gene is left open where the match is weak. Some rows have no size entry. The others give once, few or many, or a class for an expanded clone.

abundance	v_gene	j_gene	d_gene	CDR3aa	CDR3nt
many	TRBV20-1	TRBJ2-1	TRBD2	CSARGLAGYSNEQFF	TGCAGTGCTAGAGGGCTAGCGGGGTATTCAAATGAGCAGTTCTTC
many	TRBV5-8	TRBJ2-3	TRBD2	CASSWELAGSTDTQYF	TGTGCCAGCAGCTGGGAACTAGCGGGGAGCACAGATACGCAGTATTTT
many	TRBV5-6	TRBJ1-2	NA	CASRGQLHYGYTF	TGTGCCAGCAGGGGACAACTACACTATGGCTACACCTTC
NA	TRBV27	TRBJ2-1	TRBD2	CVSSSPDAGGRDGEQFF	TGTGTCAGCAGTTCCCCAGATGCTGGCGGGAGGGATGGTGAGCAGTTCTTC
many	TRBV5-5	TRBJ2-7	TRBD1	CASSPTTGEYEQYF	TGTGCCAGCAGCCCTACGACAGGGGAGTACGAGCAGTACTTC
many	TRBV6-5	TRBJ2-1	TRBD1	CASVGTGSNEQFF	TGTGCCAGCGTAGGGACAGGGTCAAATGAGCAGTTCTTC
many	TRBV23-1	TRBJ2-2	NA	CASSQRRTVNTGELFF	TGCGCCAGCAGTCAAAGGCGGACAGTGAACACCGGGGAGCTGTTTTTT
few	TRBV20-1	TRBJ2-5	TRBD1	CSAHNLRQGTQETLYF	TGCAGTGCTCACAACCTAAGACAGGGCACACAAGAGACCCTGTACTTC
many	TRBV20-1	TRBJ2-3	TRBD2	CSARLADSTDTQYF	TGCAGTGCTCGTCTAGCGGATAGCACAGATACGCAGTATTTT
many	TRBV7-9	TRBJ2-7	NA	CASSLAGSEQYF	TGTGCCAGCAGCTTGGCCGGCTCCGAGCAGTACTTC
few	TRBV20-1	TRBJ2-1	TRBD2	CSARDWTPGLALNEQFF	TGCAGTGCTAGAGATTGGACGCCGGGACTAGCGTTAAATGAGCAGTTCTTC
many	TRBV7-6	TRBJ2-3	NA	CASSLITDTQYF	TGTGCCAGCTCGCTAATCACAGATACGCAGTATTTT
many	TRBV25-1	TRBJ2-5	TRBD2	CASRDPEAGQETQYF	TGTGCCAGCAGGGACCCCGAAGCGGGGCAAGAGACCCAGTACTTC
few	TRBV6-2/TRBV6-3	TRBJ2-2	NA	CASSYSTIKGFAGELFF	TGTGCCAGCAGTTACTCTACTATCAAGGGGTTCGCCGGGGAGCTGTTTTTT